A selection of T cell receptor beta chains follows, all from one sample in a study of post-analysis software for immune sequencing data. TCRdb analysed the PCR reads with MiXCR anew, one entry per CDR3 protein. The table lists about 560,000 distinct CDR3 sequences, about 44% of them singletons. The sequencing input was blood. The receptor source for this set is a girl aged 5 to 17 with multiple sclerosis. Each CDR3 is given with its conserved first and last residue. D genes are given only for firm matches. Clone size, where shown, is once, few, many, or a class for clones that have expanded.

D	V	size	J	DNA	CDR3
.	TRBV12-3/TRBV12-4	once	TRBJ2-3	TGTGCCGGCAGTTCCGGGGAGGTTGAGCAGTATTTT	CAGSSGEVEQYF
TRBD1	TRBV6-6	.	TRBJ2-7	TGTGCCAGCAGTGAGGGACAGGGGGCGCGTGAGCAGTACTTC	CASSEGQGAREQYF
TRBD1	TRBV20-1	few	TRBJ1-1	TGCAGTGCTAGGGACAGGGTAACTGAAGCTTTCTTT	CSARDRVTEAFF
.	TRBV5-6	.	TRBJ1-1	TGTGCCAGCAGCCCCTTTCGAAACACAGGTGCTGAAGCTTTCTTT	CASSPFRNTGAEAFF
TRBD2	TRBV7-6	few	TRBJ2-3	TGTGCCAGCAGCACGGGACTAGCGGACCCCGGGGATACGCAGTATTTT	CASSTGLADPGDTQYF
.	TRBV20-1	.	TRBJ2-3	TGCAGTGCCCAGGACTTGAGCACAGATACGCAGTATTTT	CSAQDLSTDTQYF
TRBD2	TRBV29-1	.	TRBJ2-5	TGCAGCGCAAGGACTAGTTGCGTAGAGCAGTACTTC	CSARTSCVEQYF
.	TRBV12-3/TRBV12-4	.	TRBJ2-7	TGTGCCAGCAGTCACGAAACAATGGGTGAGCAGTACTTC	CASSHETMGEQYF
.	TRBV6-5	.	TRBJ2-1	TGTGCCAGCAAGAGGGATAGCGGACGTGAGCAGTTCTTC	CASKRDSGREQFF
.	TRBV27	.	TRBJ2-7	TGTGCCAGCAGTCCAGACGGACGGAGACCCTACGAGCAGTACTTC	CASSPDGRRPYEQYF
TRBD2	TRBV4-1	few	TRBJ2-5	TGCGCCAGCAGCCAACCTACTAGCGGGAGAAGTCGAGAGACCCAGTACTTC	CASSQPTSGRSRETQYF
TRBD1	TRBV9	.	TRBJ1-2	TGTGCCAGCAGTGCTCCGGGACAGGCATATGGCTACACCTTC	CASSAPGQAYGYTF
.	TRBV29-1	.	TRBJ2-3	TGCAGCGTTGAAGACAGGGGGGTGACAGATACGCAGTATTTT	CSVEDRGVTDTQYF
.	TRBV12-3/TRBV12-4	.	TRBJ2-3	TGTGCCAGCAGTTTTAACGGCGGGGCCTTATCTAGAGCAGATACGCAGTATTTT	CASSFNGGALSRADTQYF
TRBD2	TRBV4-2	.	TRBJ2-3	TGTGCCAGCAGCCAAGGCAGCGGGGGGGCTAAAGATACGCAGTATTTT	CASSQGSGGAKDTQYF
.	TRBV11-2	.	TRBJ2-7	TGTGCCAGCAGCTTAGACAGGATCCTAGGCGAGCAGTACTTC	CASSLDRILGEQYF